This T cell receptor (beta chain) comes out of a study of graft-versus-host responses after intestinal transplantation. Germline V gene data show CDR1 as MNHEY and CDR2 as SMNVEV (reference sequence). V lost 5 bases, J lost 2 bases, and 11 bases stayed unmatched. CDR3 length equals 17 residues. With respect to this clone: Antigen: not known.

Study outcomes and limitations: GvH clones were identified in recipient marrow, with some first appearing in ileum or blood. The highest levels of circulating GvH clones went along with early declines in HvG clones after transplant.

Assay used: immunoSEQ multiplex PCR; TCRdb lists only in-frame clones, some missing. This table holds about 96,000 clones, 80% to 95% found once. The gene calls are TRBV27 and TRBJ2-1, with 8 bases matching TRBD2. The receptor was isolated from a human donor who received an intestinal transplant. The material was unstimulated CD4+ T cells sorted from spleen or lymph node cells, obtained before intestinal transplant. The CDR3 sequence: CASSSKSGREAYNEQFF. The CDR3, as DNA: TGTGCCAGCAGTAGTAAATCTGGGCGGGAGGCCTACAATGAGCAGTTCTTC.